The entry below gives a single T cell receptor beta chain sequence along with its context. The table lists this clonotype with a count of one. Its cognate antigen has yet to be identified. No quality values exist for individual bases; no much larger clone is one base distant. Resting on one read, the evidence is weak. These data originate in a study of T cells in Graves' hyperthyroidism and ophthalmopathy (dated by TCRdb to about 2019). For the wider study: TCR V-J signatures able to tell the groups apart were searched for in a discovery cohort of 95 to 100 patients, of whom 43 had Graves' ophthalmopathy and under 65 had stable Graves' hyperthyroidism. Once sampling was done, hyperthyroidism patients were given methimazole at a starting dose of 30 mg daily, whereas ophthalmopathy patients were given high-dose intravenous methylprednisolone. In addition, the study compared T-cell repertoires in thyroid tissue and in blood from six Graves' hyperthyroidism patients. The 100 discovery patients were randomly split 7:3 into training and test sets. Prospective prediction of ophthalmopathy was tested in an independent validation cohort consisting of 18 to 20 hyperthyroidism patients and approximately 16 patients who later progressed to ophthalmopathy. The paper describes TCR Vbeta CDR3 sequencing of 140 or so peripheral blood samples, made up of 43 ophthalmopathy patients, roughly 80 hyperthyroidism patients and some 17 progressor patients. Summary of the overall study and its limitations: Sample size was not statistically predetermined, and investigators were not blinded to group allocation. A 13 V-J signature model separated ophthalmopathy from stable hyperthyroidism, with 87.88% sensitivity and roughly 81% specificity in cross-validation and 80%/75% in testing. In validation, progression to ophthalmopathy was predicted by the model with roughly 69% sensitivity and 72% to 85% specificity, a median of approximately 6.5 months before onset. Most expanded thyroid clonotypes (frequency above 0.001) were also detected in blood, a finding suggesting that blood repertoires may reflect thyroid immune responses.

Exclusion was applied to patients with uncontrolled infections, other autoimmune diseases, pregnancy or lactation. Diagnoses relied on clinical symptoms, serum thyroxine and TRAb, thyroid ultrasound and orbital computed tomography. Total RNA was extracted with Trizol reagent, and quality was checked on an Agilent 2100 Bioanalyzer. The TCR beta CDR3 regions were amplified from the RNA transcripts. The TCR CDR3 was subjected to a first round of RT-PCR using the HTBI primer set and the Qiagen OneStep RT-PCR kit. A second multiplex PCR round built the libraries, followed by size selection and purification. Libraries were sequenced paired-end with 100 bp reads on an Illumina HiSeq2000. The original pipeline was this. SOAPnuke was used to process the raw data, throwing out any read that contained adapters or uncalled bases, had a mean Phred below 15, or lacked an exact constant-primer or identifier match. COPE v1.2.5 was used to merge the high-quality paired reads, and each unique nucleotide sequence was defined as a clonotype. MiTCR v1.1 was used to align clonotypes to the IMGT TRBV, TRBD and TRBJ reference segments. The analysis included only V-J combinations with a frequency above 0.0001, which together covered around 99% of the repertoires. A TCS score was defined as the ratio of F50 (clonal expansion) to E x V (chaos), with BLOSUM62-based TCRdist applied between CDR3 peptides within each V-J. Welch's t-statistics and random forest reduced 500 to 650 V-J features to under 15, which were used in a naive Bayes classifier (R e1071). The Morisita-Horn index was used to measure how similar the thyroid and blood repertoires were. TCRdb cleaned the public reads at Q25 with fastp, built clones with MiXCR and kept in-frame beta chains. Rows are combined by CDR3 protein, so each entry shows the most common genes and DNA. TCRdb's processing, not the authors' own work, is the source of the V and J calls. A total of hundreds of thousands of distinct CDR3 sequences appear in this sample, about 45% of them only once. Less than 9% of the sample belongs to the ten largest clones.

Taken from cysteine to phenylalanine, the CDR3 has 15 residues. Only CDR3 DNA is held: 45 bases, read in frame from base 1. CDR1 SGHTA and CDR2 FQGNSA were looked up in the germline V gene. At the junction V is shortened by 5 bases and J by 7 bases; bases outside the gene matches: 9. The source material was peripheral blood or thyroid tissue (not recorded which). The clonotype was recovered from an adult man with Graves' disease, either hyperthyroidism or ophthalmopathy (not recorded which). The rearranged segments are TRBV7-2 and TRBJ1-4, and 8 junctional nucleotides match TRBD1. The CDR3: CASSLNRGYSEKLFF. The sequenced DNA is TGTGCCAGCAGCCTAAACAGGGGGTATAGTGAAAAACTGTTTTTT. With all but the CDR3 taken from the reference TRBV7-2 and TRBJ1-4 genes, the full variable domain is: GAGVSQSPSNKVTEKGKDVELRCDPISGHTALYWYRQSLGQGLEFLIYFQGNSAPDKSGLPSDRFSAERTGGSVSTLTIQRTQQEDSAVYLCASSLNRGYSEKLFFGSGTQLSVL.